The 5 T cell receptor beta chains listed next were all sequenced from one sample in a study of blood T cell repertoires in COVID-19. Profiling relied on immunoSEQ multiplex PCR, and the TCRdb table lists in-frame clones only, not all of them. Here the sample spans a few hundred thousand clones, 80% to 90% being singletons. The sample taken for sequencing was PBMCs or T cells enriched from blood (not recorded which). The receptors shown here come from a man aged 25 to 40 who had recovered from COVID-19.

The rearrangement uses TRBV5-6 and TRBJ1-1; D not resolved. The CDR3 consists of 13 residues. The ends were cut back, 7 bases at V and 6 bases at J, with 16 bases in the middle. Per germline, CDR1 SGHDT and CDR2 YYEEEE. The DNA of the CDR3 is TGTGCCAGCGGGAGGGCGGGAGGGTCTGAAGCTTTCTTT. Translating gives CASGRAGGSEAFF.

The chain uses TRBV15 and TRBJ1-2, with 10 bases lining up with TRBD1. The V and J ends lost 1 base and 4 bases, in that order; junction bases with no gene match: 3. The CDR3 runs to 15 residues. CDR1 is LNHNV and CDR2 is YYDKDF in the germline V gene (reference sequence). CDR3 DNA sequence: TGTGCCACCAGCAGAGCGGGGACAGGGGTCTATGGCTACACCTTC. This gives the protein CATSRAGTGVYGYTF.

This chain connects TRBV6-6 to TRBJ1-5; 7 nucleotides line up with TRBD1. The CDR3 sequence is 14 residues long. Germline assignment: CDR1 MNHNY and CDR2 SVGAGI (reference sequence). V lost 7 bases and J lost 3; bases outside the gene matches: 6. CDR3 sequence: CASTWTGSNQPQHF. The CDR3, as DNA: TGTGCCAGCACCTGGACAGGTTCCAATCAGCCCCAGCATTTT.

The rearrangement links TRBV3-1 (or the pseudogene TRBV3-2) to TRBJ1-6, with 8 nucleotides matching TRBD1. CDR3 length: 14 amino acids. CDR1 LGHDT and CDR2 YNNKEL come from the germline V gene (reference sequence). Germline trimming cut 0 bases from V and 8 bases from J; bases unmatched to any gene: 0. The CDR3 here is CASSQDRGHSPLHF. In DNA, the CDR3 is TGTGCCAGCAGCCAAGACAGGGGGCATTCACCCCTCCACTTT.

The chain links TRBV10-3 to TRBJ2-3, with 7 positions matching TRBD1. The CDR3 spans 14 residues. Unmatched junction bases numbered 8, after V lost 10 bases and J lost 1 base. Germline V gene data show CDR1 as ENHRY and CDR2 as SYGVKD. CDR3 nucleotide sequence: TGTGCCAGTTTCGGGACAGAGGGCACAGATACGCAGTATTTT. Translating it yields CASFGTEGTDTQYF.